Listed below are T cell receptor beta chains from one sample, sequenced in a study of beta chain features in type 1 diabetes. This table comes from immunoSEQ multiplex PCR, and its TCRdb copy is limited to in-frame clones, with some not included. The table has 93,000 or so clones, under 30% seen once. The sample comprised central memory CD4+ T cells from blood. Receptors originate from a woman aged 18-29 years with type 1 diabetes. Both conserved end residues are part of each CDR3. Fields, in order: J gene, V gene, CDR3 protein.

TRBJ2-2 | TRBV28 | CASSGTANTGELFF
TRBJ1-2 | TRBV28 | CASSDRGLGGYTF
TRBJ2-3 | TRBV5-1 | CASSSTGSPQYF
TRBJ1-3 | TRBV28 | CASNKGTGWENTIYF
TRBJ2-2 | TRBV7-8 | CASSVQQNTGELFF
TRBJ2-1 | TRBV19 | CASSTGLAPKQFF
TRBJ2-2 | TRBV25-1 | CASSEKGANTGELFF
TRBJ1-2 | TRBV29-1 | CSVPRQGQGYTF
TRBJ1-1 | TRBV5-1 | CASSLDLGASNTEAFF
TRBJ2-1 | TRBV5-1 | CASSLQGNEQFF
TRBJ1-1 | TRBV28 | CATTSETEVFF
TRBJ2-2 | TRBV11-2 | CASSSRLAGTGELFF
TRBJ2-7 | TRBV28 | CASSHESGGYEQYF
TRBJ2-7 | TRBV2 | CASRLTGSYEQYF
TRBJ2-1 | TRBV5-1 | CASSQPSGAYNEQFF
TRBJ2-4 | TRBV7-9 | CASSLERAKNIQYF
TRBJ1-5 | TRBV11-2 | CASSPGGGRPHQPQHF
TRBJ2-1 | TRBV21-1 | CASSMGFRDRYNEQFF
TRBJ1-1 | TRBV28 | CASSLRQLTEAFF
TRBJ1-4 | TRBV6-1 | CASSDYDSNEKLFF
TRBJ2-2 | TRBV15 | CATSRAGAGTGELFF
TRBJ2-1 | TRBV9 | CASSASRNEQFF
TRBJ2-7 | TRBV5-1 | CASSLGQGPSEQYF
TRBJ1-4 | TRBV7-9 | CASSPRGRGRVGEKLFF
TRBJ2-5 | TRBV5-5 | CASSLVRDIHQVDF
TRBJ2-1 | TRBV5-1 | CASSLGGQSYNEQFF
TRBJ2-1 | TRBV29-1 | CSANYPYSYNEQFF
TRBJ2-7 | TRBV28 | CASRLQGNLGYEQYF
NA | TRBV4-2 | CASSLGTSGTYEQYF
TRBJ2-2 | TRBV5-4 | CASSKGLAGRNTGELFF
TRBJ2-2 | TRBV28 | CASSLYSAGASTGELFF
TRBJ2-1 | TRBV5-4 | CASTPTSGRAANEQFF
TRBJ1-3 | TRBV6-1 | CASSEALLTPSSGNTIYF
TRBJ2-1 | TRBV19 | CASAYPGQINEQFF
TRBJ2-7 | TRBV5-1 | CASSLGLAIFYEQYF
TRBJ1-1 | TRBV30 | CAWRGPTGGTEAFF
TRBJ1-5 | TRBV7-9 | CASSVSGGINQPQHF
TRBJ1-5 | TRBV29-1 | CLGGDDSNQPQHF
TRBJ2-6 | TRBV7-9 | CASISWSGASGANVLTF
TRBJ1-2 | TRBV4-3 | CASSQDADPRGGYTF
TRBJ1-2 | TRBV11-2 | CASRPGDRAFWFGYTF
TRBJ1-4 | TRBV15 | CATSRDKGGGEKLFF